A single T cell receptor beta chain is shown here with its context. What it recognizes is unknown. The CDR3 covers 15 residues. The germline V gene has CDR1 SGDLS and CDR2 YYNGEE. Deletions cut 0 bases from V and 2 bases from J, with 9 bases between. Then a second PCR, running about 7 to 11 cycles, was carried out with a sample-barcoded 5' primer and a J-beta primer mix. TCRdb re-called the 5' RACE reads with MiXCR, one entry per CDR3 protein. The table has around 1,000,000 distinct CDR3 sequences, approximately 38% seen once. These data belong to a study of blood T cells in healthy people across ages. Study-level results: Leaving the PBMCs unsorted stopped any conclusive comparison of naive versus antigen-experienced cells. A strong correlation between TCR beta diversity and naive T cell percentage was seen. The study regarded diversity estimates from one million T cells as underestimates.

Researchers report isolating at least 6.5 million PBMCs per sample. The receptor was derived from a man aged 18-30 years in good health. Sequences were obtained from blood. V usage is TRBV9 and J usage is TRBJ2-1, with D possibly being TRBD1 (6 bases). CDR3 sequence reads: CASSVDRVAYNEQFF. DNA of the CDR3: TGTGCCAGCAGCGTAGACAGGGTGGCCTACAATGAGCAGTTCTTC.